This TCR beta chain was recovered during a study of cytomegalovirus exposure and HLA in healthy donors. General study results and limits: Excluded: some indistinguishable V segments such as TRBV6-2 and TRBV6-3. Reported findings show TCR beta sequences accurately forecast HLA-A and HLA-B alleles in most subjects. Analyzed later, association rates of TCRs varied across HLA loci, with DRB1 most and HLA-C fewest.

The V end lost 1 base, the J end lost 3 bases, and 9 bases lay between the germline ends. The V gene's germline CDR1 is LGHNA and CDR2 YSLEER. The CDR3 is 14 amino acids. About this clone itself: The antigen remains undetermined.

It was with 60 Vbeta and 13 Jbeta primers that the PCR ran. Generated by immunoSEQ multiplex PCR, the TCRdb table keeps only in-frame clones and is missing some. The table lists approximately 170,000 clones, about 88% of them singletons. The receptor's source is a man aged 25 to 40 in good health and CMV-seropositive. Sequenced sample: PBMCs. J is TRBJ1-2 and V is TRBV4-3; D is undetermined. This CDR3 reads CASSQARVDYGYTF. DNA of the CDR3: TGCGCCAGCAGCCAAGCCCGGGTCGACTATGGCTACACCTTC.